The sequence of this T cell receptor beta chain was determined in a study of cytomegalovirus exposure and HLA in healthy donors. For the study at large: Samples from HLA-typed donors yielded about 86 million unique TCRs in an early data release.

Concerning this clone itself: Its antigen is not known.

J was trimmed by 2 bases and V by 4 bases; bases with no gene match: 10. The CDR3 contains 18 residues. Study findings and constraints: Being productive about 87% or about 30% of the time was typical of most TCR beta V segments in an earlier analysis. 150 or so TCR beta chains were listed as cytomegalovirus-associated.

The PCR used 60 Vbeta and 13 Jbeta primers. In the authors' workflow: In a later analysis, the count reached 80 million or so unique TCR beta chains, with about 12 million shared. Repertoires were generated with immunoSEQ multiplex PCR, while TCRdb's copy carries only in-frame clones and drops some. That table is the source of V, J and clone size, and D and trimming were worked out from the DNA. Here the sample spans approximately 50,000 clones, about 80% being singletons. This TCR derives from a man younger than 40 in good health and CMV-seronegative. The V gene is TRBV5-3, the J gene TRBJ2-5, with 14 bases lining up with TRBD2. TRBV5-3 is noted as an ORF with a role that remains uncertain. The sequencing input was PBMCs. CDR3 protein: CARSVGLAGGHSQETQYF. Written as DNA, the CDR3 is TGTGCCAGAAGCGTCGGACTAGCGGGAGGCCATTCGCAAGAGACCCAGTACTTC.